This T cell receptor (beta chain) was found in a study of T cell responses to AZD1222 COVID-19 vaccine (dated by TCRdb to the early 2020s). Turning to the overall study: A total of 230 to 250 trial participants underwent TCR sequencing, of whom 200 to 220 received two doses of AZD1222 and around 25 received two doses of the MenACWY control vaccine. Trial participants were enrolled by age into subgroups of 18-55, 56-69 and 70-plus years, and approximately 150, 30 and 60 TCR-sequenced participants, respectively, were included in these subgroups.

In its sample, this clone was seen a few times. The specificity of this receptor is unknown. No base quality values were provided; no much bigger clone lies one nucleotide off. What the research found in general, with its limitations: Only a handful of AZD1222 recipients were SARS-CoV-2 seropositive at baseline, limiting conclusions about previously exposed vaccinees. Participants were mostly white British, with more females than males. The authors suggested clonal diversity may have been underestimated. The 56-69-year group was small, and its depth increase did not reach significance, likely because of low power. Nearly half of unique spike-specific TCRs reportedly recognized epitopes outside regions mutated in the B.1.351 and B.1.1.7 variants. The whole spike protein was spanned by vaccine-associated CD4 TCRs, and dominant responses were seen in regions 160-218 and 743-854. After two AZD1222 doses, spike-specific TCR breadth and depth were significantly higher than at day 0 and than in MenACWY recipients. Because no day 14 peak-response samples were available, repertoires were characterized only after the peak T cell response.

Read against the paper, the sample's time point label means: baseline before first vaccination. What the treatment or condition label conveys for this sample: meningococcal conjugate vaccine given as trial control. Vaccinee samples were obtained from the UK trials COV001 and COV002, which included a single-blind randomized controlled phase 2/3 trial of AZD1222 (ChAdOx1 nCoV-19) in healthy adults. For TCRbeta chain sequencing, PBMC samples from trial participants were taken at day 0 and at day 28 after the second dose. The CDR3 regions of human TCRbeta chains were analyzed by immunosequencing. As for how the authors treated the data: Repertoire TCRs were matched against a reference library of SARS-CoV-2-specific TCRs generated with the MIRA antigen-specificity platform. Breadth was defined as the fraction of unique TCRs that were SARS-CoV-2-associated, and depth was defined as the fraction of total T cells that were SARS-CoV-2-associated. Using the MIRA data, every spike-specific TCR was mapped to the spike region that the TCR reacted to and assigned to either a CD4 or a CD8 class. Log10-transformed breadth and depth values were compared by one-way ANOVA with Sidak's multiple comparisons tests. What TCRdb holds here is the immuneACCESS table cut down to in-frame rearrangements. Part of the clones is not present; checked against another copy, under half of the missing clones reflect an unresolved V gene, and the others are unexplained. V, J and clone size were drawn from that table, and D and trimming were deduced from the DNA. This sample holds 110,000 or so clones; over 85% were observed only once. The ten largest account for roughly 3% of the sample.

The origin of this receptor is an adult in good health. The material sequenced was peripheral blood, taken on day 0 of MenACWY control vaccination.

The encoded CDR3 is CASGLVPLPLRGEDSNQPQHF. The sequence in DNA is TGTGCTAGTGGTTTGGTTCCTCTCCCCCTTCGAGGCGAGGACAGCAATCAGCCCCAGCATTTT. The sequence is built from TRBV12-5 and TRBJ1-5, with the D gene too uncertain to name. V is shortened by 0 bases, J by 1 base, and the region joining them spans 25 bases. For CDR1 and CDR2, the germline V gene lists LGHNT and FRNRAP. There are 21 amino acids in the CDR3, from cysteine to phenylalanine inclusive. Only the CDR3 region is kept as DNA, spanning 63 bases read in frame from base 1.